The rows below give T cell receptor beta chains drawn from one sample of a study of chronic HIV infection and antiretroviral therapy. Each CDR3 protein is one row after TCRdb ran MiXCR on the 5' RACE reads. The data show roughly 50,000 distinct CDR3 sequences, 19% seen once. The sample was peripheral blood. These receptors were taken from an adult who had HIV and had not received antiretroviral therapy, or was an uninfected healthy control (not recorded which). CDR3s include the opening cysteine and the closing phenylalanine or tryptophan. A D gene is named only where the DNA matches it firmly. Clone sizes are given selectively: once, few, many, or a class where the clone is expanded.

j_call | v_call | d_call | clone_size | cdr3_aa | cdr3_nt
TRBJ1-5 | TRBV7-2 | NA | NA | CASSYRPRRSAQHF | TGTGCCAGCAGCTATCGGCCCCGACGGTCGGCCCAGCATTTT
TRBJ1-3 | TRBV7-2 | NA | NA | CASSLSGNTIYF | TGTGCCAGCAGCTTATCGGGAAACACCATATATTTT
TRBJ2-1 | TRBV14 | NA | NA | CASSQVARIYNEQFF | TGTGCCAGCAGCCAAGTCGCGAGGATCTACAATGAGCAGTTCTTC
TRBJ1-1 | TRBV5-1 | NA | NA | CASSLGGEANTEAFF | TGCGCCAGCAGCTTGGGGGGGGAGGCGAACACTGAAGCTTTCTTT
TRBJ2-3 | TRBV5-5 | TRBD2 | NA | CASSILAGASTDTQYF | TGTGCCAGCAGCATCCTAGCGGGAGCTAGTACAGATACGCAGTATTTT
TRBJ2-1 | TRBV6-6 | TRBD2 | few | CASSYPRGLAGLYNEQFF | TGTGCCAGCAGTTACCCGAGAGGACTAGCGGGACTATACAATGAGCAGTTCTTC
TRBJ1-1 | TRBV3-1 | NA | few | CASSQADTGGAFF | TGTGCCAGCAGCCAAGCGGACACCGGTGGGGCTTTCTTT
TRBJ2-3 | TRBV29-1 | NA | NA | CSVLTPDTQYF | TGCAGCGTTTTAACCCCAGATACGCAGTATTTT
TRBJ1-5 | TRBV28 | NA | NA | CASSFFDGGNQPQHF | TGTGCCAGCAGTTTCTTTGATGGGGGCAATCAGCCCCAGCATTTT
TRBJ2-6 | TRBV2 | TRBD1 | NA | CASGRQGASGANVLTF | TGTGCCAGCGGTAGACAGGGGGCTTCTGGGGCCAACGTCCTGACTTTC
TRBJ1-1 | TRBV20-1 | NA | few | CSARGPATSEAFF | TGCAGTGCTAGGGGGCCAGCCACCTCTGAAGCTTTCTTT
TRBJ1-2 | TRBV28 | NA | few | CASDEAGGQSFGYTF | TGTGCCAGCGACGAGGCCGGGGGGCAGAGCTTTGGCTACACCTTC
TRBJ1-6 | TRBV9 | TRBD1 | few | CASSSGQAYNSPLHF | TGTGCCAGCAGCTCGGGACAGGCTTATAATTCACCCCTCCACTTT
TRBJ2-1 | TRBV29-1 | NA | few | CSVQRDPREEQFF | TGCAGCGTCCAAAGGGACCCAAGGGAGGAGCAGTTCTTC
TRBJ2-1 | TRBV6-1 | TRBD1 | few | CASSEQGDLSEQFF | TGTGCCAGCAGTGAACAGGGGGATCTGAGTGAGCAGTTCTTC
TRBJ2-3 | TRBV6-5 | TRBD2 | few | CASRQTLPGLAPSTQYF | TGTGCCAGCAGACAAACCCTTCCGGGACTAGCGCCGTCGACGCAGTATTTT
TRBJ1-1 | TRBV11-2 | TRBD1 | NA | CASSLVRGSHTEAFF | TGTGCCAGCAGCTTAGTCAGGGGGTCGCACACTGAAGCTTTCTTT
TRBJ2-3 | TRBV4-2 | NA | few | CASSQESQLGDTQYF | TGTGCCAGCAGCCAAGAGTCGCAGCTGGGCGATACGCAGTATTTT
TRBJ2-7 | TRBV9 | NA | NA | CASSVASGFAHEQYF | TGTGCCAGCAGCGTAGCCAGCGGCTTCGCCCACGAGCAGTACTTC
TRBJ1-6 | TRBV4-1 | TRBD1 | NA | CASSQVPGGNSPLHF | TGCGCCAGCAGCCAAGTGCCAGGGGGCAATTCACCCCTCCACTTT
TRBJ2-5 | TRBV6-6 | NA | once | CASSPILDEKTQYF | TGTGCCAGCAGCCCAATTTTGGACGAGAAGACCCAGTACTTC
TRBJ1-2 | TRBV5-1 | NA | few | CASSSRDGYGYTF | TGCGCCAGCAGCTCCCGGGACGGCTATGGCTACACCTTC
TRBJ2-5 | TRBV7-2 | TRBD2 | NA | CASSLGSSGRGETQYF | TGTGCCAGCAGCTTAGGGAGTAGCGGGAGGGGAGAGACCCAGTACTTC
TRBJ2-4 | TRBV10-2 | TRBD1 | NA | CASSGTGNTKNIQYF | TGCGCCAGCAGCGGGACAGGGAATACCAAAAACATTCAGTACTTC
TRBJ1-6 | TRBV7-2 | TRBD1 | NA | CASSSRPGQDYSPLHF | TGTGCCAGCAGCTCGCGGCCGGGACAGGACTATTCACCCCTCCACTTT
TRBJ2-5 | TRBV5-8 | NA | NA | CASSLGTAAETQYF | TGTGCCAGCAGCTTGGGGACGGCGGCAGAGACCCAGTACTTC
TRBJ1-1 | TRBV6-4 | NA | NA | CASSDSGRAETEAFF | TGTGCCAGCAGTGACTCTGGCAGGGCGGAAACTGAAGCTTTCTTT
TRBJ2-3 | TRBV27 | NA | NA | CASSLGWAPDTQYF | TGTGCCAGCAGTTTAGGTTGGGCCCCAGATACGCAGTATTTT
TRBJ2-3 | TRBV10-3 | NA | NA | CAISDRGVRADTQYF | TGTGCCATCAGTGACAGAGGGGTCCGGGCAGATACGCAGTATTTT
TRBJ2-5 | TRBV28 | NA | few | CASETQYF | TGTGCCTCTGAGACCCAGTACTTC
TRBJ2-2 | TRBV9 | NA | few | CASSVSSWIGFTNTGELFF | TGTGCCAGCAGCGTATCCTCGTGGATCGGCTTTACGAACACCGGGGAGCTGTTTTTT
TRBJ1-6 | TRBV9 | TRBD1 | NA | CASSSGQYNSPLHF | TGTGCCAGCAGCTCGGGACAGTATAATTCACCCCTCCACTTT
TRBJ2-3 | TRBV10-1 | TRBD2 | few | CASSERGLGPDTQYF | TGCGCCAGCAGTGAGCGGGGACTAGGCCCAGATACGCAGTATTTT
TRBJ1-2 | TRBV4-1 | TRBD1 | NA | CASTQDQGVSTPMGYTF | TGCGCCAGCACCCAGGATCAGGGGGTCTCAACACCGATGGGCTACACCTTC
TRBJ2-7 | TRBV13 | NA | NA | CASSLVAGLPYEQYF | TGTGCCAGCAGCTTAGTCGCGGGGTTGCCCTACGAGCAGTACTTC
TRBJ2-2 | TRBV11-3 | NA | few | CASSWTRNTGELFF | TGTGCCAGCAGCTGGACCAGGAACACCGGGGAGCTGTTTTTT
TRBJ1-4 | TRBV5-5 | NA | NA | CASSSREKLSF | TGTGCCAGCAGCTCTCGTGAAAAACTGTCTTTT
TRBJ2-3 | TRBV28 | NA | NA | CASSQGQASTDTQYF | TGTGCCAGCAGCCAGGGACAAGCAAGCACAGATACGCAGTATTTT
TRBJ2-1 | TRBV29-1 | NA | NA | CSVEVARPNEQFF | TGCAGCGTTGAAGTAGCGCGCCCCAATGAGCAGTTCTTC
TRBJ1-2 | TRBV30 | NA | few | CATGQYQYGYTF | TGTGCTACCGGACAGTATCAGTATGGCTACACCTTC
TRBJ2-3 | TRBV5-1 | TRBD2 | many | CASSLGTSGIEDTQYF | TGCGCCAGCAGCTTAGGGACTAGCGGGATTGAAGATACGCAGTATTTT
TRBJ2-7 | TRBV5-6 | NA | few | CASRKPGRNYEQYF | TGTGCCAGCAGAAAACCGGGACGGAACTACGAGCAGTACTTC
TRBJ2-4 | TRBV20-1 | NA | NA | CSARDSQGSIQYF | TGCAGTGCTAGAGACTCTCAGGGGAGCATTCAGTACTTC
TRBJ1-5 | TRBV5-4 | NA | few | CASSGGAGTLYQPQHF | TGTGCCAGCAGCGGGGGGGCAGGGACTTTATATCAGCCCCAGCATTTT
TRBJ2-7 | TRBV30 | TRBD1 | NA | CAWSALTGYEQYF | TGTGCCTGGAGTGCCCTGACAGGGTACGAGCAGTACTTC
TRBJ2-7 | TRBV24-1 | NA | few | CATGNAYEQYF | TGTGCCACCGGCAACGCTTACGAGCAGTACTTC
TRBJ2-5 | TRBV4-1 | NA | many | CASSPGRTQYF | TGCGCCAGCAGCCCAGGAAGGACCCAGTACTTC